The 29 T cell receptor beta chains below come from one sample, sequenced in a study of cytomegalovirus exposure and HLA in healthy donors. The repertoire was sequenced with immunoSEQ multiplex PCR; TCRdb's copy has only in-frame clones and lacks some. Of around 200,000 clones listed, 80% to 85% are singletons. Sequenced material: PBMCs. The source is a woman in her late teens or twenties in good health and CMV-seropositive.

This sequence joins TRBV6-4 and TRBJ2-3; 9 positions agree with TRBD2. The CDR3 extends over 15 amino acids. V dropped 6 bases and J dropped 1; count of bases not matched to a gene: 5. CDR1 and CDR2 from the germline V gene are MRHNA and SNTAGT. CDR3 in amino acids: CASSQQRGGTDTQYF. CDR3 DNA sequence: TGTGCCAGCAGCCAGCAGCGGGGGGGCACAGATACGCAGTATTTT.

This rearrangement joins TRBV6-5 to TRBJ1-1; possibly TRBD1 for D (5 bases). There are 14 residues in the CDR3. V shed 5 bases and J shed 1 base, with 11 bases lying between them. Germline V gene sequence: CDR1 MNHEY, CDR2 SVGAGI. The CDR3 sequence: CASSASGANTEAFF. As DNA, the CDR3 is TGTGCCAGCAGTGCGAGCGGGGCGAACACTGAAGCTTTCTTT.

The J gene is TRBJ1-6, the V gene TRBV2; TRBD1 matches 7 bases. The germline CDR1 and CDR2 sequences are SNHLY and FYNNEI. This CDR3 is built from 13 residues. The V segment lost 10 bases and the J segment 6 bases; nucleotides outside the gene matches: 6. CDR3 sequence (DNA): TGTGCCATTAAGACAGGGTTTAATTCACCCCTCCACTTT. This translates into CAIKTGFNSPLHF.

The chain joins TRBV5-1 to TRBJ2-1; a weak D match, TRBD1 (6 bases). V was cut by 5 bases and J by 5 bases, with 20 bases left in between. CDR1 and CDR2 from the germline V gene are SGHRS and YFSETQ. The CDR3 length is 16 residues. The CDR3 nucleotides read TGCGCCAGCAGTACTGGACGGACAGCGCCCAACAATGAGCAGTTCTTC. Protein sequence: CASSTGRTAPNNEQFF. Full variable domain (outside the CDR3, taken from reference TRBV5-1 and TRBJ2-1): KAGVTQTPRYLIKTRGQQVTLSCSPISGHRSVSWYQQTPGQGLQFLFEYFSETQRNKGNFPGRFSGRQFSNSRSEMNVSTLELGDSALYLCASSTGRTAPNNEQFFGPGTRLTVL.

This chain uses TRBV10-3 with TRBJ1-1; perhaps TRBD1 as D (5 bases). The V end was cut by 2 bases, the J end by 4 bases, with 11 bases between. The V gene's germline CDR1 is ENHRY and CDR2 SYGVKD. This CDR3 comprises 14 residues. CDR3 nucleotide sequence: TGTGCCATCAGTGAGGGGGGGGGTAGCACTGAAGCTTTCTTT. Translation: CAISEGGGSTEAFF.

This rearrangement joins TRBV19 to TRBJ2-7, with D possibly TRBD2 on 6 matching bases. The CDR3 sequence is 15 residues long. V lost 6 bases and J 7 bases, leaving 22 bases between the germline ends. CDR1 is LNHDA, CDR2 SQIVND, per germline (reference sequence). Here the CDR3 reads CASSSLARGASEQYF. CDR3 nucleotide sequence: TGTGCCAGTAGCTCACTAGCTCGGGGTGCGTCTGAGCAGTACTTC.

Written as DNA, the CDR3 is TGTGCCAGCAGACTACAACACGTTTTAGATGGCTACACCTTC. It encodes CASRLQHVLDGYTF. The rearrangement uses TRBV7-9 and TRBJ1-2; D remains ambiguous. The CDR3 is 14 amino acids. Trimming left V 6 bases short and J 6 bases short, with 17 bases between. Looked up from germline, CDR1 is SEHNR and CDR2 is FQNEAQ (reference sequence).

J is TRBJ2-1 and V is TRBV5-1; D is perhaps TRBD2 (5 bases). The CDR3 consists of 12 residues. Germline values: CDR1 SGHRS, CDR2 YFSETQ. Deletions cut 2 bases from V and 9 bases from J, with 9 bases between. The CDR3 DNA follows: TGCGCCAGCAGCTTCGGGGAGCGTGAGCAGTTCTTC. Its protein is CASSFGEREQFF.

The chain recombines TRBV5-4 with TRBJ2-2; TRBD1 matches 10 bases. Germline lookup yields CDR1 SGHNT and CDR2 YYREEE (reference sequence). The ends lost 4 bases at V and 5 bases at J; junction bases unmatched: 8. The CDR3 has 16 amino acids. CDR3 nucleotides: TGTGCCAGCAGCGACCGGGACAGGGGAGGAACCGGGGAGCTGTTTTTT. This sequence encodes CASSDRDRGGTGELFF.

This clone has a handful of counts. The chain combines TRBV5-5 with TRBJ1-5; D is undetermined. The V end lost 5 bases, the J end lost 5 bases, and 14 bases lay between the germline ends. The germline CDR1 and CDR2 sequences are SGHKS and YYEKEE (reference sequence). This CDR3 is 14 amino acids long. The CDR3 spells CASRVGFSDQPQHF. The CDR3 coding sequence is TGTGCCAGCAGGGTGGGCTTCTCTGATCAGCCCCAGCATTTT.

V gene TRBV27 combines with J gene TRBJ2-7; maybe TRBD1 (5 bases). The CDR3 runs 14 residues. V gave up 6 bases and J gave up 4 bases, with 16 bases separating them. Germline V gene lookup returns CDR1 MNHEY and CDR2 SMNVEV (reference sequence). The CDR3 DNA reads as TGTGCCAGCAGCTTGGGGCAGGGAAAATACGAGCAGTACTTC. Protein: CASSLGQGKYEQYF.

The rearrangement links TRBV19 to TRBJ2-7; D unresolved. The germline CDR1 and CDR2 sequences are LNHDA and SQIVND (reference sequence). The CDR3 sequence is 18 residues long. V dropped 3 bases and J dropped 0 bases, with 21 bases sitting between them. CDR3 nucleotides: TGTGCCAGTAGTATGACATTGAGCAGACCCTTCGTCTCCTACGAGCAGTACTTC. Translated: CASSMTLSRPFVSYEQYF. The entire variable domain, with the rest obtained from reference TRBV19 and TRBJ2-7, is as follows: DGGITQSPKYLFRKEGQNVTLSCEQNLNHDAMYWYRQDPGQGLRLIYYSQIVNDFQKGDIAEGYSVSREKKESFPLTVTSAQKNPTAFYLCASSMTLSRPFVSYEQYFGPGTRLTVT.

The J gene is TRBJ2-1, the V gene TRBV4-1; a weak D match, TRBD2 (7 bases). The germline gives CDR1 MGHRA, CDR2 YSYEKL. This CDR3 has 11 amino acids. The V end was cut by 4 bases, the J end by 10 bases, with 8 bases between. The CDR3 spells CASSPGGEQFF. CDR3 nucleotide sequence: TGCGCCAGCAGCCCGGGGGGCGAGCAGTTCTTC.

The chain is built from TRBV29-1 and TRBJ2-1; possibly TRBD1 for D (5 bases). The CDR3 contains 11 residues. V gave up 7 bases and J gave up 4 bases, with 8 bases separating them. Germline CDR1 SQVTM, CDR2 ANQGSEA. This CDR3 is CSADSYNEQFF. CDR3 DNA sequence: TGCAGCGCCGACAGTTACAATGAGCAGTTCTTC.

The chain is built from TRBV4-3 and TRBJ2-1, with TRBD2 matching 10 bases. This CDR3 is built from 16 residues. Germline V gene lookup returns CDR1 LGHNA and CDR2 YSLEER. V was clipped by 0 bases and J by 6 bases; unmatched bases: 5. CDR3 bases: TGCGCCAGCAGCCAAGAAAGGACTAGCGGCTTCAATGAGCAGTTCTTC. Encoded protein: CASSQERTSGFNEQFF.

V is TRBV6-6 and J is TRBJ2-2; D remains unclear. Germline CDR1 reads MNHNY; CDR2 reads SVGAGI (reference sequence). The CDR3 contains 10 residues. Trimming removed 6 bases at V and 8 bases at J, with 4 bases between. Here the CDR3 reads CASSRGELFF. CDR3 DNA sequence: TGTGCCAGCAGCAGGGGGGAGCTGTTTTTT.

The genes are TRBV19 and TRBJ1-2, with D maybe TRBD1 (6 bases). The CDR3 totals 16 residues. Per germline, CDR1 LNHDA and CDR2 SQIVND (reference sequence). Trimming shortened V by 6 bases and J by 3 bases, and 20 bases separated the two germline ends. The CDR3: CASSPPQQGRHYGYTF. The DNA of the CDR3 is TGTGCCAGTAGCCCACCCCAACAGGGTCGGCACTATGGCTACACCTTC.

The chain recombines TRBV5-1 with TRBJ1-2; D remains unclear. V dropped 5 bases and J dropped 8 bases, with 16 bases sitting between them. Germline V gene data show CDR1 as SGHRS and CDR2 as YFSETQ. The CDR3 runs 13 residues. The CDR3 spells CASSSDAGTGYTF. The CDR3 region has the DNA TGCGCCAGCAGTTCGGACGCGGGTACGGGCTACACCTTC.

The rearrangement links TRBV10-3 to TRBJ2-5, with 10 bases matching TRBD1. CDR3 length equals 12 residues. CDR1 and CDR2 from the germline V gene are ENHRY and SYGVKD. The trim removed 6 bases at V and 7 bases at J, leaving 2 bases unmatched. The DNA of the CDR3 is TGTGCCATCAGCGGACAGGGGGGGACCCAGTACTTC. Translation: CAISGQGGTQYF.

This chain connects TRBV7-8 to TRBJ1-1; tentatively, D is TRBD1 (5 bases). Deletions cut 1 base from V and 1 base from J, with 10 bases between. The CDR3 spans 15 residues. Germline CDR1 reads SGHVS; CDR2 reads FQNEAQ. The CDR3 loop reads CASSLGTGGNTEAFF. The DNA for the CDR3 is TGTGCCAGCAGCTTAGGCACGGGGGGGAACACTGAAGCTTTCTTT.

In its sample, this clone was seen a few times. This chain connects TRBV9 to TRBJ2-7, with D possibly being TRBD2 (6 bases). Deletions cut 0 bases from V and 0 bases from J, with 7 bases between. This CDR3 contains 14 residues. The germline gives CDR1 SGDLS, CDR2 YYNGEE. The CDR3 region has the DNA TGTGCCAGCAGCGTAGGCGGGGTCTCCTACGAGCAGTACTTC. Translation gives CASSVGGVSYEQYF.

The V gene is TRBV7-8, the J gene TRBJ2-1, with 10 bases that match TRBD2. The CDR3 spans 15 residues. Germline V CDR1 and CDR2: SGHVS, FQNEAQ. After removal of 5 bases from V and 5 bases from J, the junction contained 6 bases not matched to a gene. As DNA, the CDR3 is TGTGCCAGCAGCGTAACTAGCGGGACTAACAATGAGCAGTTCTTC. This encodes CASSVTSGTNNEQFF.

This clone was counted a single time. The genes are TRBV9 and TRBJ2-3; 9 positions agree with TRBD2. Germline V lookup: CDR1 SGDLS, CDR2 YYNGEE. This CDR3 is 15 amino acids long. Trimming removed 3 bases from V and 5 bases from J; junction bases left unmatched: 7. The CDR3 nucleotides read TGTGCCAGCAGCGCGAGCGGGGGGCTTCAAGATACGCAGTATTTT. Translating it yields CASSASGGLQDTQYF.

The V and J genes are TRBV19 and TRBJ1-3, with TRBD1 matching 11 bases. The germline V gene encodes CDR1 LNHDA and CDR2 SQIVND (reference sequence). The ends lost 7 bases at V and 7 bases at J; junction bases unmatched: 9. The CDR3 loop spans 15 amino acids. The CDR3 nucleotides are TGTGCCAGTACGACCCCCGGGACAGGGGGGAACACCATATATTTT. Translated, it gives CASTTPGTGGNTIYF.

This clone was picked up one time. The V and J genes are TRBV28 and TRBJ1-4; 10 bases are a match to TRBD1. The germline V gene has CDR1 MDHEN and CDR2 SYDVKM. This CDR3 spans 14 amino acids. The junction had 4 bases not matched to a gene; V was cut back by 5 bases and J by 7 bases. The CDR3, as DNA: TGTGCCAGCAGTCACCGGGACAGGGGTGAAAAACTGTTTTTT. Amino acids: CASSHRDRGEKLFF.

In DNA, the CDR3 is TGTGCCAGCAGCGTAGCTTCGAGGGACACACACTCTGGGGCCAACGTCCTGACTTTC. This encodes CASSVASRDTHSGANVLTF. The chain has TRBV9 and TRBJ2-6; a possible D gene is TRBD1 (6 bases). Germline lookup yields CDR1 SGDLS and CDR2 YYNGEE. This CDR3 is 19 amino acids long. The ends were cut back, 0 bases at V and 0 bases at J, with 16 bases in the middle.

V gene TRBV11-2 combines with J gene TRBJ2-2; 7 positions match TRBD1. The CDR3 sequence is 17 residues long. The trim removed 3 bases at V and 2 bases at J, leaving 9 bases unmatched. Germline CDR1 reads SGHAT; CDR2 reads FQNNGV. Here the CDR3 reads CASSFEPRDSNTGELFF. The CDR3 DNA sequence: TGTGCCAGCAGCTTCGAGCCCCGGGACAGCAACACCGGGGAGCTGTTTTTT.

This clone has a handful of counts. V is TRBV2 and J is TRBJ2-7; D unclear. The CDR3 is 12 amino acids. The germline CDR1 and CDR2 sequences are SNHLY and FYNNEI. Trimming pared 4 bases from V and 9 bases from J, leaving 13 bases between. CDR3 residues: CASSGAHVGQYF. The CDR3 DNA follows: TGTGCCAGCAGTGGGGCCCACGTCGGGCAGTACTTC. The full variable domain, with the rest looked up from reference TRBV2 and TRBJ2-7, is EPEVTQTPSHQVTQMGQEVILRCVPISNHLYFYWYRQILGQKVEFLVSFYNNEISEKSEIFDDQFSVERPDGSNFTLKIRSTKLEDSAMYFCASSGAHVGQYFGPGTRLTVT.

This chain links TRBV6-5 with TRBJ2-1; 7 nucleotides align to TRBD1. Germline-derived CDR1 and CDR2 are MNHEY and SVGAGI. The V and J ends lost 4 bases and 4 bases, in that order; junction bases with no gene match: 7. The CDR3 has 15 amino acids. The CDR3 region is CASSSEGAPYNEQFF. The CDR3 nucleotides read TGTGCCAGCAGTTCTGAGGGGGCCCCTTACAATGAGCAGTTCTTC.